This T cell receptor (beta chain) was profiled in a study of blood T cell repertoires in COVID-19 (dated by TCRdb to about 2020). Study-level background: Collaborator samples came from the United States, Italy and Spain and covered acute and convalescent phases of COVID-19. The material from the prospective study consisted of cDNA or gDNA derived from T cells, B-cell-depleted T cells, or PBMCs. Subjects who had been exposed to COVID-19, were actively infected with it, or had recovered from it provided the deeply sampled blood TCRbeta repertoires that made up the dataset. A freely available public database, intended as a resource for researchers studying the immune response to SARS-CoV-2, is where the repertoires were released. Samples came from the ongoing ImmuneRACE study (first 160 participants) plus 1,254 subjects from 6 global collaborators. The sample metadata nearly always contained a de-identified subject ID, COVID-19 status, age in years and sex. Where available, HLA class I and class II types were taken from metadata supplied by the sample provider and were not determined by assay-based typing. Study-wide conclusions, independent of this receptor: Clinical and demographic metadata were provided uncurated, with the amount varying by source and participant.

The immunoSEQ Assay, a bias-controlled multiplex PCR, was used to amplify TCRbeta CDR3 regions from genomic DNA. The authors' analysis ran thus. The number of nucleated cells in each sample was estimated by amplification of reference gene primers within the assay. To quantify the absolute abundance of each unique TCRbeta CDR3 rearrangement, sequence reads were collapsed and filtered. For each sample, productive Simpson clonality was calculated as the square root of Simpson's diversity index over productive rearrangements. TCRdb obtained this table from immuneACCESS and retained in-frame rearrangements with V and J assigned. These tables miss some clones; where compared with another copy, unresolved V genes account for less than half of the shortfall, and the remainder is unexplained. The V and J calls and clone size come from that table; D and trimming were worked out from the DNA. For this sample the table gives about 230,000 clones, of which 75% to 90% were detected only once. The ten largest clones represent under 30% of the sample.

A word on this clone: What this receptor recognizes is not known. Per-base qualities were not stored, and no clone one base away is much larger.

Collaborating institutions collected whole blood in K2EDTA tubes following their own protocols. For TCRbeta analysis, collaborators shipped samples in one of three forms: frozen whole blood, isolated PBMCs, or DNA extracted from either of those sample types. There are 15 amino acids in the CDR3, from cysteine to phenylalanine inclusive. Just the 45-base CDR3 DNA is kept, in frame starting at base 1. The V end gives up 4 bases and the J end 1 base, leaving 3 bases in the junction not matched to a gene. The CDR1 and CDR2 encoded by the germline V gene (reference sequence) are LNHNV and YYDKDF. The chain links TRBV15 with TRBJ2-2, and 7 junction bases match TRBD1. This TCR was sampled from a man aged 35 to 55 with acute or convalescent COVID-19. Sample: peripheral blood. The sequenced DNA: TGTGCCACCAGCAAATGGACAGGGAACACCGGGGAGCTGTTTTTT. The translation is CATSKWTGNTGELFF.